A selection of T cell receptor beta chains follows, all from one sample in a study of blood T cells in healthy people across ages. TCRdb itself ran the 5' RACE reads through MiXCR, one entry per CDR3 protein. The table has about 1.8 million distinct CDR3 sequences, around 50% seen once. The sample was blood. These receptors were obtained from a woman in her thirties or forties in good health. The CDR3 runs from the conserved cysteine through the conserved F or W. A D gene is named only where the DNA matches it firmly. Some rows have no size entry. The others give once, few or many, or a class for an expanded clone.

d_call,j_call,v_call,clone_size,cdr3_nt,cdr3_aa
.,TRBJ2-2,TRBV6-1,.,TGTGCCAGCAGTACGATCGGACCGGACTTCGCGAACACCGGGGAGCTGTTTTTT,CASSTIGPDFANTGELFF
.,TRBJ1-6,TRBV18,.,TGTACCAGCTCAGAAATACAGGCGCGTGATTCACCCCTCCACTTT,CTSSEIQARDSPLHF
TRBD2,TRBJ2-1,TRBV6-5,.,TGTGCCAGCAGTAGACAAGCGGGACCTTTGCATGAGCAGTTCTTC,CASSRQAGPLHEQFF
TRBD2,TRBJ2-7,TRBV4-1,few,TGCGCCAGCGCGGGACTAGCGGGGGGTTACGAGCAGTACTTC,CASAGLAGGYEQYF
.,TRBJ2-6,TRBV10-3,.,TGTGCCATCAGTGATTCGGGCGTCGGGGCCAACGTCCTGACTTTC,CAISDSGVGANVLTF
.,TRBJ2-7,TRBV7-2,.,TGTGCCAGCAGCTTAGGGGTGGTGGGTACCTACGAGCAGTACTTC,CASSLGVVGTYEQYF
.,TRBJ1-2,TRBV27,.,TGTGCCAGCAGATCATTCGACAGCTTCTCCTATGGCTACACCTTC,CASRSFDSFSYGYTF
.,TRBJ2-7,TRBV6-5,few,TGTGCCAGCACCCCGAGTCGGGGCACCTTGAGGGAGCAGTACTTC,CASTPSRGTLREQYF
TRBD1,TRBJ2-7,TRBV6-5,.,TGTGCCAGCAGTAAGGCAGGGGGCCTTACCTACAATGAGCAGTACTTC,CASSKAGGLTYNEQYF
TRBD2,TRBJ2-7,TRBV7-9,.,TGTGCCAGCAGCTTAGCGCGCAGCGGGGCCCTAAGCTCCTACGAGCAGTACTTC,CASSLARSGALSSYEQYF